This T cell receptor (beta chain) was sequenced in a study of cytomegalovirus exposure and HLA in healthy donors. Notes on the study in general: When analyzed later, a missense DCLRE1C variant was found to be linked to TCR beta V- and J-gene trimming. Several of the most significant clusters appeared linked to common viral pathogens, based on a later analysis.

Primers for the PCR totalled 60 Vbeta and 13 Jbeta. The assay was immunoSEQ multiplex PCR, and TCRdb's table has in-frame clones only and misses some. The data show about 90,000 clones, about 88% seen once. From germline, CDR1 is SGHNT and CDR2 YENEEA. Losses at the gene ends were 5 bases for V and 0 bases for J; bases not matched to a gene: 5. The length of the CDR3 is 15 residues. As concerns this clone: Its antigen remains unknown.

Donors sampled were nominally healthy, though unrecorded immune exposures were likely. The chain combines TRBV11-3 with TRBJ2-3, with TRBD2 identical over 7 bases. This sequence was found in a man younger than 30 in good health and CMV-seronegative. Specimen: PBMCs. CDR3 amino acids: CASSHGRTSTDTQYF. The CDR3 nucleotides read TGTGCCAGCAGCCACGGGAGGACTAGCACAGATACGCAGTATTTT.